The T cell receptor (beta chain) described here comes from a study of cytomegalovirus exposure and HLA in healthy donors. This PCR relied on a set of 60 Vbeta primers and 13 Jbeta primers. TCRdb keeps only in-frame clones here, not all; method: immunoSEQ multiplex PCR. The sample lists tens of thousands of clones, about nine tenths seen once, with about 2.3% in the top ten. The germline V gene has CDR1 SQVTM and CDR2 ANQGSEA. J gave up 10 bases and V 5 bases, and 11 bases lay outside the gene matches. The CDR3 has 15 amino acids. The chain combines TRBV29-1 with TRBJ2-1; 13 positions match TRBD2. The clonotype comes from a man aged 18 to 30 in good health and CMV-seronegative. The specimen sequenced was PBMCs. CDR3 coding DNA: TGCAGCGTTAAAAGGACTAGCGGGAGTTACAGCGAGCAGTTCTTC. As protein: CSVKRTSGSYSEQFF.